This TCR beta chain derives from a study of cytomegalovirus exposure and HLA in healthy donors (dated by TCRdb to the late 2010s). In terms of the full investigation: In an earlier analysis of some 550 of the donors, approximately 300 Gb of sequence data and 90 million to 120 million unique TCR beta sequences from 150 million to 200 million T cells were reported. About 300 gigabases of sequencing data and tens of millions of unique TCR sequences were included in an early release covering roughly 600 HLA-typed donors. Of the 350 to 400 genotyped donors, roughly 85% fell in the genetic ancestry cluster associated with self-reported Caucasian donors. The aim of the study was to test whether cataloging public T cell receptors could identify signatures of past pathogen exposure. The study used immunosequencing to profile the T cell repertoires of around 600 subjects and linked those repertoires to cytomegalovirus serostatus. Along with the approximately 600-subject first cohort, a separate validation cohort of over 90 different subjects was used. To predict cytomegalovirus infection status, the study brought together high-throughput TCR immunosequencing, statistical association of individual TCRs with disease status, and machine learning. To study patterns of TCR occurrence, a later analysis re-analyzed previously published TCR beta repertoires from around 700 donors and added high-resolution HLA genotyping. Rather than using new phenotypic data, the later analysis identified candidate immune exposures from TCR beta sequences and from how often those sequences occurred across donors. In an earlier analysis of about 590 of the donors, high-throughput TCR beta sequencing was used to judge whether each TCR beta V gene segment behaved as functional or pseudogenic. Alongside the repertoire data, information on donor age, sex, ethnicity and CMV serostatus was compiled. In a later genetic analysis, genome-wide SNP genotypes for about 65% of the roughly 700 donors were used, and that subset was treated as a discovery cohort. All discovery cohort repertoires had been generated on a single sequencing platform. Class I and class II HLA loci were covered by the typing at four-digit resolution. The number of typed donors differed by locus: about 629-630 for A, B, C, DRB1 and DQB1; roughly 510 for DQA1; fewer than 610 for DPA1; and 400 to 480 for DPB1. Roughly five DR-DQ haplotypes were handled as single units for association and clustering because linkage in the cohort was strong. Among around 400 genotyped donors of the cohort, an average of about 240,000 unique TCR beta nucleotide sequences were sequenced per donor, around 20% of them non-productive. What the work shows at the level of the full study, not this receptor alone: Three of the identified cytomegalovirus-associated TCR beta chains were confirmed in vitro to be specific for cytomegalovirus antigens. Most TCR sequences were seen in very few donors, while some public TCRs were found in many individuals. HLA typing was unavailable for some donors at each locus, so association tests used only the typed subset. Roughly uniform sequencing depth across donors was assumed in presence/absence analyses, although this assumption may not hold. Correlated functional status among segregating V segments might reflect linkage disequilibrium, but an unknown experimental factor could not be ruled out. A further reported finding was that TCR beta sequences accurately predicted the HLA-A and HLA-B alleles for most subjects in the first cohort. In both the original and validation cohorts, the classifier was reported to diagnose cytomegalovirus status with high specificity and sensitivity. Strong co-occurrence of HLA alleles, especially DR and DQ, made assigning TCR associations to individual alleles difficult. In a later analysis, several top co-occurrence clusters were reported to appear linked to parvovirus B19, influenza, CMV and Epstein-Barr virus. In a later genetic analysis, fewer N-insertions in productive TCRs were reported among donors in an Asian-associated ancestry cluster than the roughly 700-donor mean. The only immune exposure information available for the cohort was CMV serostatus. Most CMV-associated TCR beta chains appeared to be HLA-restricted in a later analysis, and the HLA associations seemed to be driven largely by CMV exposure. An association between a missense DCLRE1C variant and V-gene and J-gene trimming of TCR beta chains was found in a later genetic analysis and replicated in an independent cohort. According to a later analysis, TCR association rates differed among HLA loci, with DRB1 alleles showing the most associated TCRs and HLA-C alleles showing the fewest. In this cohort, only TCR beta chains were sequenced, and detectable features were limited by the absence of alpha or paired-chain data. In a later analysis, HLA-associated TCR beta chains were found to be more clonally expanded and to have lower generation probabilities than equally common non-associated chains. At a false discovery rate of 0.05, a later analysis linked about 16,000 TCR beta sequences to specific HLA alleles. The authors suggested that the approach could potentially be extended to other disease states and immunological phenotypes. The study listed approximately 150 TCR beta chains as associated with cytomegalovirus. Because counts were too low, fewer than 20 rarely observed V segments, including chromosome 9 orphons, were excluded from the earlier analysis of about 500 of the donors. Broadly in line with IMGT annotations, most TCR beta V segments showed up in productive rearrangements about 87% or about 30% of the time in an earlier analysis of about 500 of the donors. A group of highly shared sequence variants was considered likely to be a technical artifact of the sequencing pipeline.

The cohort comprised 710 or so healthy bone marrow donors. At the time of sampling, every cohort member was nominally healthy, though immune exposures that went unrecorded were likely present. The donor was CMV seronegative and belonged to the group of 380 or so seronegative cohort members. Each donor provided a peripheral blood sample, and peripheral blood mononuclear cells were used for TCR beta sequencing. The Qiagen DNeasy Blood Extraction Kit was used to extract genomic DNA from the blood cell samples. Libraries came from the immunoSEQ multiplex PCR assay. A mixture of 60 forward primers for TCR Vbeta segments and 13 reverse primers for TCR Jbeta segments was used in the multiplex PCR. The CDR3 region of rearranged TCR beta genes was amplified from genomic DNA by a multiplex PCR assay. The Illumina HiSeq System was used to sequence the amplified TCR beta libraries as 87-base-pair reads. Per the source publication's procedure: In a later analysis, roughly 80 million unique TCR beta chains were counted across the roughly 670 repertoires, and roughly 9.9 million of these chains were shared by at least two donors. Raw reads were error-corrected and collapsed into unique sequences by a nearest-neighbor algorithm in which closely related sequences were merged to remove PCR and sequencing errors. V, D and J gene segments were assigned by aligning CDR3 sequences to IMGT reference sequences. Each retained sequence needed at least a six-nucleotide match to both a V gene segment and a J gene segment. Rearrangements were called productive when the CDR3 lacked stop codons and stayed in frame with V and J; all others were non-productive. CDR3 was defined by IMGT convention, running from the second conserved V-encoded cysteine to the conserved J-encoded phenylalanine. The earlier analysis of around 640 of the donors excluded sequences that lacked an unambiguous match to a single V gene segment. An earlier analysis of several hundred of the donors called V segments functional above 56.7% productive rearrangements and segregating when the between-donor standard deviation exceeded 5%. A statistical classification framework was developed to diagnose cytomegalovirus status using the catalog of TCR beta chain sequences. A later analysis assigned V and J genes by comparing TCR nucleotide sequences with IMGT/GENE-DB human TR gene sequences. Using the TCRdist pipeline, a later analysis assigned CDR3 sequences along with most-parsimonious VDJ recombination scenarios. A later analysis defined each TCR beta chain by its CDR3 amino acid sequence plus V-gene family, and excluded reads lacking a unique V-gene family. As a way to deal with suspected cross-contamination and a sequencing artifact, a later analysis dropped nearly 600 nucleotide sequences that were highly shared and had low generation probability. In a later analysis, a clonal expansion index was calculated for each public chain from normalized within-repertoire ranks of inferred template counts. In a later analysis, generation probabilities were computed with a VDJ recombination model fitted to out-of-frame rearrangements, and the resulting probabilities were checked against IGoR. In a later analysis, TCR-TCR, TCR-HLA and TCR-CMV co-occurrence was scored with hypergeometric tests, and a repertoire-size bias correction was applied to TCR pairs. To estimate false discovery rates, a later analysis permuted the HLA or CMV assignments 20 times. A later analysis grouped co-occurring TCRs with DBSCAN, adding TCRdist sequence similarity when clustering within HLA-allele-positive subsets. Repertoires with fewer than 30,000 or more than 120,000 public chains were left out of co-occurrence clustering, as were about 5 repertoires with anomalous nucleotide sharing. The table was pulled from immuneACCESS by TCRdb, which kept in-frame rearrangements only. Such tables lose some clones; where checked, under half of the loss comes from unresolved V genes, and the rest has no known cause. V and J calls and clone size follow that table, whereas D and trimming were derived from the DNA. Across this sample there are 150,000 to 200,000 clones, with 70% to 85% seen only once. The ten largest clones represent 1.6% of the sample.

Details on this clone: No cognate antigen has been identified for it. No base qualities exist here, and no much larger clone lies one base off it.

Sequencing was carried out using PBMCs. This sequence originates from a young woman in good health and CMV-seronegative.

In nucleotides, the sequence is TGTGCCAGCAGTCCCACCCATGGACAGGTCAGCTCCTACGAGCAGTACTTC. This gives the protein CASSPTHGQVSSYEQYF. The chain is encoded by TRBV27 joined to TRBJ2-7, and 7 junction bases match TRBD1. The germline V gene (reference sequence) sets CDR1 to MNHEY and CDR2 to SMNVEV. At the junction V is shortened by 5 bases and J by 0 bases; bases outside the gene matches: 13. The CDR3, cysteine through phenylalanine, is 17 amino acids long. Solely the CDR3 DNA is kept, with 51 bases framed from the first base.